Following are 24 T cell receptor beta chains from one sample sequenced in a study of blood T cells in healthy people across ages. It was with a sample-barcoded 5' primer and a J-beta primer mix that a second PCR of about 7 to 12 cycles was run. TCRdb ran MiXCR on the 5' RACE reads and lists one entry per CDR3 protein. This sample has some 1.4 million distinct CDR3 sequences, with approximately 38% found just once. The sample consisted of blood. The receptors were gathered from a woman younger than 35 in good health.

This chain links TRBV29-1 with TRBJ2-7, with a weak D call TRBD1 (6 bases). The ends were cut back, 6 bases at V and 0 bases at J, with 15 bases in the middle. CDR1 is SQVTM and CDR2 is ANQGSEA in the germline V gene. CDR3 length equals 14 residues. CDR3 in DNA: TGCAGCGTCCGAGGGGACACCAACTCCTACGAGCAGTACTTC. Encoded protein: CSVRGDTNSYEQYF.

This clonotype occurred a few times. The chain couples TRBV20-1 to TRBJ2-7, with 7 bases identical to TRBD2. The CDR3 loop spans 15 amino acids. Germline CDR1 and CDR2: DFQATT and SNEGSKA (reference sequence). J lost 0 bases, V lost 3 bases, and 8 bases had no gene match. As DNA, the CDR3 is TGCAGTGCTAGGGTCGGGAGGCGGGGCTCCTACGAGCAGTACTTC. This sequence encodes CSARVGRRGSYEQYF.

The genes are TRBV6-5 and TRBJ2-7; possible D gene TRBD1, 6 bases. The CDR3 spans 14 residues. Trimming left V 5 bases short and J 3 bases short, with 14 bases between. The germline V gene has CDR1 MNHEY and CDR2 SVGAGI. In nucleotides, the CDR3 is TGTGCCAGCAGTGGCGGACAGTCTCTCTACGAGCAGTACTTC. Translation: CASSGGQSLYEQYF.

V and J are TRBV7-2 and TRBJ2-7; TRBD1 aligns across 11 bases. The trim removed 1 base at V and 9 bases at J, leaving 11 bases unmatched. CDR3 length: 16 residues. In germline, CDR1 is SGHTA, CDR2 FQGNSA. This chain's CDR3 is CASSLGSGQGALGQYF. The CDR3 region has the DNA TGTGCCAGCAGCTTAGGTTCAGGACAGGGGGCGCTGGGGCAGTACTTC.

The V and J genes are TRBV11-2 and TRBJ2-5, with 7 nucleotides matching TRBD1. The J call may not be correct, given that the DNA end is closer to TRBJ2-1. The CDR3 totals 14 residues. Germline V gene sequence: CDR1 SGHAT, CDR2 FQNNGV. CDR3 sequence (DNA): TGTGCCAGCAGCTTAGGGGACAGACAAGAGACCCAGTTCTTC. Translation gives CASSLGDRQETQFF.

The chain links TRBV7-2 to TRBJ2-7, with D possibly being TRBD2 (6 bases). The CDR3 runs 16 residues. Germline-derived CDR1 and CDR2 are SGHTA and FQGNSA. Deletions cut 1 base from V and 2 bases from J, with 15 bases between. The CDR3 region is CASSLDHGDFPYEQYF. The CDR3 DNA sequence: TGTGCCAGCAGCTTAGATCATGGGGACTTCCCCTACGAGCAGTACTTC.

This clonotype showed up many times. V is TRBV3-1 and J is TRBJ1-1, with D unclear. CDR1 and CDR2 from the germline V gene are LGHDT and YNNKEL (reference sequence). The CDR3 extends over 13 amino acids. V lost 4 bases, J lost 0 bases, and 6 bases lay in between. CDR3 residues: CASSRLMNTEAFF. The CDR3 coding sequence is TGTGCCAGCAGCCGCCTCATGAACACTGAAGCTTTCTTT.

V usage is TRBV18 and J usage is TRBJ2-7; D possibly corresponds to TRBD1 (6 bases). This CDR3 spans 15 amino acids. V lost 2 bases, J lost 2 bases, and 13 bases lay in between. Germline CDR1 KGHSH, CDR2 LQKENI. The CDR3 DNA follows: TGTGCCAGCTCACCAGCGCAGGGGATCACCTACGAGCAGTACTTC. Residues: CASSPAQGITYEQYF.

This clonotype has only a few counts. The J gene is TRBJ2-7, the V gene TRBV20-1; TRBD1 or TRBD2 may be the D gene (5 bases each). V gave up 1 base and J gave up 5 bases, with 9 bases separating them. CDR1 is DFQATT and CDR2 is SNEGSKA in the germline V gene (reference sequence). The length of the CDR3 is 12 residues. This CDR3 is CSARVVGDEQYF. CDR3 bases: TGCAGTGCTAGAGTCGTGGGGGACGAGCAGTACTTC.

The chain combines TRBV10-3 with TRBJ2-7, with a weak D call TRBD1 (5 bases). Trimming shortened V by 0 bases and J by 6 bases, and 15 bases separated the two germline ends. Germline CDR1 ENHRY, CDR2 SYGVKD. CDR3 length: 15 residues. DNA for the CDR3: TGTGCCATCAGTGAGTCAGGGGCGTCTCACCGCGAGCAGTACTTC. Its protein product is CAISESGASHREQYF.

J is TRBJ2-1 and V is TRBV20-1; 7 bases fit TRBD2. This CDR3 spans 10 amino acids. Per the germline V gene, CDR1 is DFQATT and CDR2 is SNEGSKA (reference sequence). This CDR3 reads CRALSGQQFF. For the CDR3, the DNA is TGCAGGGCTCTTAGCGGGCAGCAGTTCTTC.

The sample holds a few counts of this clonotype. The V and J genes are TRBV7-2 and TRBJ2-5; D gene unclear. V gave up 2 bases and J gave up 3 bases, with 10 bases separating them. Germline CDR1 and CDR2: SGHTA and FQGNSA. The CDR3 has 14 amino acids. The DNA for the CDR3 is TGTGCCAGCAGCTTAACGTTTAGGAAAGAGACCCAGTACTTC. Translating gives CASSLTFRKETQYF.

This clonotype was detected ten times or more. Relative to the germline gene, one junction end is altered; a read error may explain this. V and J are TRBV4-2 and TRBJ2-3, with 8 positions matching TRBD2. The germline V gene has CDR1 LGHNA and CDR2 YNFKEQ. The CDR3 is 15 amino acids. CDR3 region: CASSQGLGGTDTQYF. In DNA form, the CDR3 reads TGCGCCAGCAGCCAGGGACTAGGGGGCACAGATACGCAGTATTTT.

The chain combines TRBV9 with TRBJ2-7; the match to TRBD2 covers 9 bases. This CDR3 region has 15 residues. The V segment lost 4 bases and the J segment 5 bases; nucleotides outside the gene matches: 10. Germline V gives CDR1 SGDLS, CDR2 YYNGEE. The CDR3 nucleotides are TGTGCCAGCAGCCTCGGGGGGACTAGCATAAACGAGCAGTACTTC. This encodes CASSLGGTSINEQYF.

This clonotype was counted a few times. The genes are TRBV27 and TRBJ1-5; TRBD1 matches 8 bases. The CDR3 runs 14 residues. V lost 8 bases, J lost 5 bases, and 8 bases stayed unmatched. Germline CDR1 MNHEY, CDR2 SMNVEV (reference sequence). This CDR3 reads CASRPGQGYQPQHF. The CDR3 nucleotides are TGTGCCAGCCGACCCGGACAGGGCTATCAGCCCCAGCATTTT.

Many counts were recorded for this clonotype. V usage is TRBV20-1 and J usage is TRBJ2-7; 7 positions agree with TRBD1. CDR1 and CDR2 from the germline V gene are DFQATT and SNEGSKA (reference sequence). The CDR3 totals 13 residues. V shed 3 bases, J shed 2 bases, and the junction held 4 bases outside the gene matches. CDR3 nucleotide sequence: TGCAGTGCTAGGGCCGACAGGGCCTACGAGCAGTACTTC. Translated: CSARADRAYEQYF.

This sequence joins TRBV10-2 and TRBJ1-1; 8 bases agree with TRBD1. Germline lookup yields CDR1 WSHSY and CDR2 SAAADI. V lost 6 bases to trimming and J lost 5 bases; unmatched junction nucleotides: 14. The CDR3 covers 16 residues. CDR3 in amino acids: CASRRQGRTSWTEAFF. In DNA form, the CDR3 reads TGCGCCAGCAGGAGACAGGGGCGAACTTCGTGGACTGAAGCTTTCTTT.

This clonotype was seen a handful of times. The chain is built from TRBV29-1 and TRBJ2-1, with no clear D. The CDR3 extends over 17 amino acids. Germline loops: CDR1 SQVTM, CDR2 ANQGSEA. Between the trimmed V and J ends, which lost 5 bases and 2 bases, there was a span of 22 bases. CDR3 in DNA: TGCAGCGTTTCTTCTCCCGGCACAACGACCACCTACAATGAGCAGTTCTTC. This sequence encodes CSVSSPGTTTTYNEQFF.

The table lists this clonotype with a few counts. The chain combines TRBV6-5 with TRBJ1-2; D not resolved. V lost 2 bases, J lost 3 bases, and 10 bases lay in between. Germline values: CDR1 MNHEY, CDR2 SVGAGI. This CDR3 contains 14 residues. This CDR3 is CASSYRKTHYGYTF. CDR3 sequence (DNA): TGTGCCAGCAGTTACCGTAAGACACACTATGGCTACACCTTC.

This clonotype was picked up one time. This rearrangement joins TRBV7-3 to TRBJ2-2, with 7 bases lining up with TRBD2. Germline CDR1 is SGHTA and CDR2 is FQGTGA. This CDR3 comprises 15 residues. V shed 4 bases, J shed 0 bases, and the junction held 2 bases outside the gene matches. The CDR3 sequence: CASSSAGANTGELFF. CDR3 coding DNA: TGTGCCAGCAGCTCGGCGGGGGCGAACACCGGGGAGCTGTTTTTT. The full variable domain, with the rest looked up from reference TRBV7-3 and TRBJ2-2, is GAGVSQTPSNKVTEKGKYVELRCDPISGHTALYWYRQSLGQGPEFLIYFQGTGAADDSGLPNDRFFAVRPEGSVSTLKIQRTERGDSAVYLCASSSAGANTGELFFGEGSRLTVL.

The V call is TRBV29-1, the J call TRBJ1-3; no firm D call. Germline assignment: CDR1 SQVTM and CDR2 ANQGSEA. This CDR3 comprises 13 residues. V was shortened by 7 bases and J by 0 bases, with 10 bases between the two germline ends. The CDR3 loop is CSALIDSGNTIYF. The DNA for the CDR3 is TGCAGCGCTCTCATAGACTCTGGAAACACCATATATTTT.

A few counts support this clonotype. The chain couples TRBV2 to TRBJ1-5; unclear D gene. The CDR3 is 14 amino acids. The V gene's germline CDR1 is SNHLY and CDR2 FYNNEI. V lost 4 bases to trimming and J lost 1 base, with 8 bases between them. CDR3 in amino acids: CASSADGSNQPQHF. In DNA form, the CDR3 reads TGTGCCAGCAGTGCTGACGGAAGCAATCAGCCCCAGCATTTT.

V gene TRBV6-6 combines with J gene TRBJ2-5; 7 bases are shared with TRBD1. Germline trimming cut 6 bases from V and 1 base from J; bases unmatched to any gene: 5. CDR3 length: 14 residues. In germline, CDR1 is MNHNY, CDR2 SVGAGI (reference sequence). CDR3 sequence: CASRKQGTQETQYF. The CDR3 nucleotides are TGTGCCAGCAGGAAACAGGGGACCCAAGAGACCCAGTACTTC.

The chain has TRBV12-3 or TRBV12-4 and TRBJ2-7, with TRBD1 matching 7 bases. V shed 5 bases, J shed 2 bases, and the junction held 9 bases outside the gene matches. The CDR3 is 15 amino acids. This chain's CDR3 is CASSPQGGGPYEQYF. Here the CDR3 DNA reads TGTGCCAGCAGTCCCCAAGGGGGCGGGCCCTACGAGCAGTACTTC.